This T cell receptor beta chain appears in the sequencing data of a study of cytomegalovirus exposure and HLA in healthy donors. The CDR3 has 14 amino acids. The germline V gene encodes CDR1 SGHRS and CDR2 YFSETQ. J lost 0 bases, V lost 6 bases, and 4 bases had no gene match. Points from the study as a whole: CMV antigen specificity of a few CMV-associated chains was confirmed in vitro. There were around 160 TCR beta chains listed as cytomegalovirus-associated. Most sequenced TCRs were rare (though some public TCRs occurred in many donors).

A note on this clone: The antigen is unknown.

Sequenced by immunoSEQ multiplex PCR; TCRdb stores in-frame clones only, minus some. The table includes some 150,000 clones, 80% to 90% detected once. The V gene is TRBV5-1, the J gene TRBJ2-3; 7 nucleotides match TRBD1. Sequenced material: PBMCs. This TCR came from a woman younger than 35 in good health and CMV-seropositive. CDR3 sequence: CASNRGQSTDTQYF. CDR3 nucleotide sequence: TGCGCCAGCAACAGGGGTCAGAGCACAGATACGCAGTATTTT.